A selection of T cell receptor beta chains follows, all from one sample in a study of T cells in localized non-small cell lung cancer. Clones were sequenced by immunoSEQ multiplex PCR, and TCRdb holds only the in-frame ones, with some missing. Here the sample spans about 40,000 clones, around 86% being singletons. The material was peripheral blood, obtained before any cancer treatment. These receptors came from a man aged 18-55 years with stage I lung adenocarcinoma. CDR3s include the opening cysteine and the closing phenylalanine or tryptophan. D genes are given only for firm matches. Part of the rows lack a size; the others show once, few, many or a class for expanded clones.

J gene: TRBJ1-5
D gene: -
clone size: few
V gene: TRBV10-3
CDR3 protein: CAISEYQNSNQPQHF
CDR3 DNA: TGTGCCATCAGTGAATATCAGAATAGCAATCAGCCCCAGCATTTT

J gene: TRBJ1-2
D gene: TRBD1
clone size: -
V gene: TRBV5-8
CDR3 protein: CASSLVWTGGNYGYTF
CDR3 DNA: TGTGCCAGCAGCTTGGTATGGACAGGGGGCAACTATGGCTACACCTTC

J gene: TRBJ2-1
D gene: -
clone size: -
V gene: TRBV5-1
CDR3 protein: CASRGAERGEQFF
CDR3 DNA: TGCGCCAGCAGGGGGGCCGAGCGAGGTGAGCAGTTCTTC

J gene: TRBJ1-2
D gene: TRBD1
clone size: -
V gene: TRBV5-6
CDR3 protein: CASSPRTGKGDPYGYTF
CDR3 DNA: TGTGCCAGCAGCCCGAGGACAGGGAAAGGGGATCCCTATGGCTACACCTTC

J gene: TRBJ2-3
D gene: TRBD1
clone size: -
V gene: TRBV7-9
CDR3 protein: CASSFGTGVSDTQYF
CDR3 DNA: TGTGCCAGCAGCTTTGGGACAGGGGTTTCCGATACGCAGTATTTT

J gene: TRBJ2-5
D gene: -
clone size: -
V gene: TRBV19
CDR3 protein: CATGQGQETQYF
CDR3 DNA: TGTGCCACCGGCCAGGGACAAGAGACCCAGTACTTC

J gene: TRBJ2-2
D gene: -
clone size: -
V gene: TRBV7-2
CDR3 protein: CASNGPNTGELFF
CDR3 DNA: TGTGCCAGTAACGGGCCCAACACCGGGGAGCTGTTTTTT

J gene: TRBJ2-7
D gene: TRBD1
clone size: -
V gene: TRBV30
CDR3 protein: CAWSVVVGGNEQYF
CDR3 DNA: TGTGCCTGGAGTGTAGTCGTAGGGGGCAACGAGCAGTACTTC

J gene: TRBJ2-7
D gene: -
clone size: -
V gene: TRBV28
CDR3 protein: CASSFQSGYEQYF
CDR3 DNA: TGTGCCAGCAGTTTCCAGAGCGGGTACGAGCAGTACTTC

J gene: TRBJ1-1
D gene: -
clone size: few
V gene: TRBV6-5
CDR3 protein: CASRLQVMNTEAFF
CDR3 DNA: TGTGCCAGCAGACTGCAGGTTATGAACACTGAAGCTTTCTTT

J gene: TRBJ1-2
D gene: TRBD1
clone size: -
V gene: TRBV15
CDR3 protein: CATSRDRNDRERGYGYTF
CDR3 DNA: TGTGCCACCAGCAGAGATCGAAACGACAGGGAGAGGGGTTATGGCTACACCTTC

J gene: TRBJ2-7
D gene: -
clone size: -
V gene: TRBV10-3
CDR3 protein: CAIRDLPPNYEQYF
CDR3 DNA: TGTGCCATCAGGGACCTCCCCCCAAACTACGAGCAGTACTTC

J gene: TRBJ2-1
D gene: -
clone size: -
V gene: TRBV4-1
CDR3 protein: CASSQDDWTEYNEQFF
CDR3 DNA: TGCGCCAGCAGCCAAGATGATTGGACAGAGTACAATGAGCAGTTCTTC

J gene: TRBJ2-3
D gene: -
clone size: -
V gene: TRBV5-1
CDR3 protein: CASSLGPGHTQYF
CDR3 DNA: TGCGCCAGCAGCTTGGGGCCTGGGCATACGCAGTATTTT

J gene: TRBJ2-5
D gene: TRBD1
clone size: -
V gene: TRBV19
CDR3 protein: CATRDREVQETQYF
CDR3 DNA: TGTGCCACCCGGGACAGGGAGGTCCAAGAGACCCAGTACTTC

J gene: TRBJ1-1
D gene: -
clone size: -
V gene: TRBV10-3
CDR3 protein: CATGTEVNTEAFF
CDR3 DNA: TGTGCCACAGGGACGGAAGTGAACACTGAAGCTTTCTTT

J gene: TRBJ2-5
D gene: TRBD1
clone size: -
V gene: TRBV7-2
CDR3 protein: CASSQAQGAGETQYF
CDR3 DNA: TGTGCCAGCAGCCAGGCACAGGGGGCCGGTGAGACCCAGTACTTC

J gene: TRBJ1-3
D gene: -
clone size: -
V gene: TRBV23-1
CDR3 protein: CASIWGLGLRTTSGNTIYF
CDR3 DNA: TGCGCCAGCATCTGGGGCCTTGGCCTGCGGACAACCTCTGGAAACACCATATATTTT

J gene: TRBJ2-4
D gene: TRBD1
clone size: -
V gene: TRBV13
CDR3 protein: CASSRTGGAGAKNIQYF
CDR3 DNA: TGTGCCAGCAGCCGCACAGGGGGCGCTGGGGCCAAAAACATTCAGTACTTC

J gene: TRBJ1-4
D gene: -
clone size: few
V gene: TRBV11-2
CDR3 protein: CASSLSGIGVKLFF
CDR3 DNA: TGTGCCAGCAGCTTATCAGGGATTGGGGTAAAACTGTTTTTT

J gene: TRBJ1-2
D gene: -
clone size: -
V gene: TRBV7-2
CDR3 protein: CAIKKGFYGYTF
CDR3 DNA: TGTGCCATCAAGAAGGGGTTTTATGGCTACACCTTC